Listed here are 4 T cell receptor beta chains from one sample, sequenced in a study of blood T cell repertoires in COVID-19. Method: immunoSEQ multiplex PCR; TCRdb's copy keeps in-frame clones and lacks some. The profile covers approximately 200,000 clones, with roughly 80% appearing a single time and 15% to 20% taken by the ten largest. Specimen: peripheral blood. The receptors here all came from a man in his sixties with active or convalescent COVID-19.

The rearrangement links TRBV7-9 to TRBJ2-2; TRBD2 agrees at 7 bases. There are 16 residues in the CDR3. Looked up from germline, CDR1 is SEHNR and CDR2 is FQNEAQ (reference sequence). The J segment lost 2 bases and the V segment lost 5 bases, leaving 8 bases of the junction unmatched. The CDR3 reads CASSLNGGSNTGELFF. Written as DNA, the CDR3 is TGTGCCAGCAGCCTCAACGGGGGGTCCAACACCGGGGAGCTGTTTTTT.

The chain employs TRBV18 and TRBJ2-3; unclear D gene. Germline assignment: CDR1 KGHSH and CDR2 LQKENI. The CDR3 extends over 13 amino acids. Trimming cost V 2 bases and J 5 bases, with 8 bases left between them. The CDR3 DNA reads TGTGCCAGCTCACCAACCGTCGGAGATACGCAGTATTTT. Protein sequence: CASSPTVGDTQYF.

The rearrangement uses TRBV6-5 and TRBJ1-2; D uncertain. The CDR3 loop spans 13 amino acids. V lost 8 bases, J lost 0 bases, and 10 bases lay in between. Germline-derived CDR1 and CDR2 are MNHEY and SVGAGI. The CDR3 here is CASRRPTNYGYTF. The DNA of the CDR3 is TGTGCCAGCCGCAGGCCCACTAACTATGGCTACACCTTC.

The chain joins TRBV7-3 to TRBJ1-3; D may be TRBD1 (6 bases). The CDR3 contains 17 residues. Germline CDR1 is SGHTA and CDR2 is FQGTGA. V shed 5 bases and J shed 0 bases, with 17 bases lying between them. The CDR3 DNA follows: TGTGCCAGCAGCCCTCACAACAGGGCTATCTCTGGAAACACCATATATTTT. It is translated as CASSPHNRAISGNTIYF.